This TCR beta chain derives from a study of blood T cell repertoires in COVID-19. The overall study: Whether acute or convalescent, the COVID-19 samples came from the United States, Italy and Spain. PBMCs, B-cell-depleted T cells, or T cells provided the cDNA or gDNA that made up the material.

Per the original methods: Scientists estimated how many nucleated cells there were by amplifying reference gene primers. The assay was immunoSEQ multiplex PCR, and TCRdb's table has in-frame clones only and misses some. D and trimming come from the DNA, and the V and J calls and clone size come from that table. The data show 200,000 or so clones, around four fifths seen once. The V gene end was trimmed by 5 bases and the J gene end by 4 bases; junction bases not matched to a gene: 6. Germline lookup yields CDR1 KGHSH and CDR2 LQKENI. The length of the CDR3 is 16 residues. This receptor was identified in a human donor with acute or convalescent COVID-19. The donor label of this sample is uncertain. The sequenced sample was peripheral blood. The genes are TRBV18 and TRBJ2-2; 11 bases line up with TRBD2. CDR3 in amino acids: CASSSRLAGLTGELFF. The CDR3 DNA follows: TGTGCCAGCTCAAGTCGACTAGCGGGACTCACCGGGGAGCTGTTTTTT.